The entry below gives a single TCR beta chain sequence along with its context. What this receptor recognizes is not known. Base qualities are not at hand, and no much larger clone is one base apart. The data are from a study of blood T cell repertoires in COVID-19 (TCRdb year 2020). With respect to the entire study: The collaborator samples originated in the United States, Italy and Spain and spanned the acute and convalescent phases of COVID-19. The material from the prospective study consisted of cDNA or gDNA derived from T cells, B-cell-depleted T cells, or PBMCs. Deeply sampled blood TCRbeta repertoires from subjects exposed to, actively infected with, or recovered from COVID-19 were included in the dataset. A freely available public database, intended as a resource for researchers studying the immune response to SARS-CoV-2, is where the repertoires were released. The samples were drawn from the first 160 participants of the ongoing ImmuneRACE study and from 1,254 subjects provided by 6 global collaborators. The sample metadata nearly always contained a de-identified subject ID, COVID-19 status, age in years and sex. HLA class I and class II types, where available, came from metadata supplied by the sample provider rather than from assay-based typing.

Here is what the overall study found, with its caveats: How much clinical and demographic metadata was included differed by source and by participant, and the metadata was provided uncurated.

CDR1 is given as SGDLS and CDR2 as YYNGEE, both from the germline V gene. From V the trimming removes 2 bases and from J it removes 1 base, while the gene matches leave 4 bases of the junction unaccounted for. The CDR3 measures 16 amino acids from cysteine to phenylalanine. Here the CDR3 DNA is all that survives: 48 bases in frame from base 1. Each collaborating institution followed its own protocols to collect whole blood in K2EDTA tubes. For TCRbeta analysis, collaborators shipped samples in one of three forms: frozen whole blood, isolated PBMCs, or DNA extracted from either of those sample types. TCRbeta CDR3 regions were amplified from genomic DNA using the immunoSEQ Assay, a bias-controlled multiplex PCR. As for the original processing: The number of nucleated cells in each sample was estimated from the amplification of reference gene primers within the assay. To quantify the absolute abundance of each unique TCRbeta CDR3 rearrangement, sequence reads were collapsed and filtered. Productive Simpson clonality was computed per sample as the square root of Simpson's diversity index over productive rearrangements. Entries here come from immuneACCESS through TCRdb and include only in-frame sequences with V and J called. Some clones fail to appear in such tables; in the studies checked, an unresolved V gene covers under half of the shortfall, and the cause of the remainder is unknown. V, J and clone size were drawn from that table, and D and trimming were deduced from the DNA. The sample table contains under 60,000 clones; only one count was recorded for less than 90% of them. Approximately 10% of the sample is held by the ten biggest clonotypes.

The rearranged chain carries TRBV9 and TRBJ2-3, with TRBD2 identical over 10 junction bases. This receptor was taken from a human donor in a cohort sampled during active COVID-19. Source material: peripheral blood. The CDR3 region: CASSVVAGGGTDTQYF. The nucleotide sequence reads TGTGCCAGCAGCGTGGTAGCGGGAGGAGGCACAGATACGCAGTATTTT.